These T cell receptor beta chains were read from a single sample in a study of blood T cell repertoires in COVID-19. Sequencing was performed with immunoSEQ multiplex PCR; in TCRdb, only in-frame clones are kept and a portion is missing. The top ten clones hold under 8.5% of a sample with approximately 350,000 clones, 75% to 90% of them seen once. The source material was peripheral blood. The receptors were sampled from a woman aged 55-70 years with COVID-19, enrolled during active disease. The CDR3 runs from the conserved cysteine through the conserved F or W. The D gene is left open where the match is weak. Clone size is stated in some rows and not others, as once, few, many or a class when expanded.

d_call j_call v_call clone_size cdr3_nt cdr3_aa
. TRBJ1-6 TRBV30 . TGTGCCTGGAGTGTGGGCACGTATAATTCACCCCTCCACTTT CAWSVGTYNSPLHF
. TRBJ1-2 TRBV19 . TGTGCCAGTAGTATTTCGGGATTGAACAACTATGGCTACACCTTC CASSISGLNNYGYTF
. TRBJ1-4 TRBV27 once TGTGCCAGCAGTTTAAATGAAGGGGAAGGTCTGGGAAAACTGTTTTTT CASSLNEGEGLGKLFF
. TRBJ1-6 TRBV19 . TGTGCCAGTAGTCTCAGGGGCTCCTATAATTCACCCCTCCACTTT CASSLRGSYNSPLHF
. TRBJ2-4 TRBV4-1 . TGCGCCAGCAGCCAACCCGGCGAGAGGGTAGTACGCATTCAGTACTTC CASSQPGERVVRIQYF
TRBD2 TRBJ2-3 TRBV4-1 . TGCGCCAGCAGCCATCTGGGACTAGCGGCGTTAATAAGGGCAGATACGCAGTATTTT CASSHLGLAALIRADTQYF
. TRBJ1-1 TRBV28 . TGTGCCAGCAGTTCACCGGAACCCATCCCCTTCGAGGGCACTGAAGCTTTCTTT CASSSPEPIPFEGTEAFF
TRBD1 TRBJ1-1 TRBV15 . TGTGCCACCAGCAGAGAAAGGGGGCTTGGGGCTTTCTTT CATSRERGLGAFF
TRBD2 TRBJ2-2 TRBV7-2 . TGTGCCAGCAGCTTAGTCTCTCCGATAGCGGGGGGAACCGGGGAGCTGTTTTTT CASSLVSPIAGGTGELFF
. TRBJ1-4 TRBV14 . TGTGCCAGCAGCCTGGGGACATACGAAAAACTGTTTTTT CASSLGTYEKLFF
. TRBJ1-3 TRBV7-2 . TGTGCCAGCAGCCGCGGGGTCAGTAGAAACACCATATATTTT CASSRGVSRNTIYF
. TRBJ1-2 TRBV18 . TGTGCCAGCTCACCAGGACAGAAAAACTATGGCTACACCTTC CASSPGQKNYGYTF
. TRBJ1-6 TRBV5-4 . TGTGCCAGCAGCTTGGACAGGGCGAATTCACCCCTCCACTTT CASSLDRANSPLHF
. TRBJ2-3 TRBV19 . TGTGCCACTGGGGGGACGGATGCGAGTAATACGCAGTATTTT CATGGTDASNTQYF
TRBD1 TRBJ2-5 TRBV9 . TGTGCCAGCAGCGTTGAGACAGGGGGCGGGGAGACCCAGTACTTC CASSVETGGGETQYF
TRBD1 TRBJ1-2 TRBV2 once TGTGCCAGCACCGCGACAGGGTGGAATGGCTACACCTTC CASTATGWNGYTF
TRBD2 TRBJ2-3 TRBV3-1/TRBV3-2 . TGTGCCAGCAGCCAAGATAGAACTAGCGGGGGGGATACGCAGTATTTT CASSQDRTSGGDTQYF
TRBD1 TRBJ1-2 TRBV4-3 few TGCGCCAGCAGCCAGGACAGGGCCTATGGCTACACCTTC CASSQDRAYGYTF
. TRBJ1-1 TRBV6-5 . TGTGCCAGCACTCAAAGGTTGGGGGGGGACACTGAAGCTTTCTTT CASTQRLGGDTEAFF
. TRBJ1-1 TRBV19 . TGTGCCAGTAGTCTAGACCCTCCGGGACTCAGGAACACTGAAGCTTTCTTT CASSLDPPGLRNTEAFF
TRBD2 TRBJ2-7 TRBV27 once TGTGCTTCGCGGGGGGCACCTCGCTACGAGCAGTACTTC CASRGAPRYEQYF
. TRBJ2-1 TRBV11-3 . TGTGCCAGCAGCTCCCTTGTCGATGAGCAGTTCTTC CASSSLVDEQFF
. TRBJ1-2 TRBV25-1 . TGTGCCAGCAAACCAGCACAGGGCGGATATGGCTACACCTTC CASKPAQGGYGYTF
TRBD1 TRBJ1-1 TRBV7-9 . TGTGCCAGCAGCTCCCTCGACAGGGGAAGCACTGAAGCTTTCTTT CASSSLDRGSTEAFF
. TRBJ1-4 TRBV27 . TGTGCCAGCGTCCATGTAGCTAATGAAAAACTGTTTTTT CASVHVANEKLFF
. TRBJ1-2 TRBV7-2 . TGTGCCAGCAGCTTCCCTACAGGGCCCTATGGCTACACCTTC CASSFPTGPYGYTF
. TRBJ1-5 TRBV7-6 . TGTGCCAGCAGCTTAGCCCCCGCGAGCAATCAGCCCCAGCATTTT CASSLAPASNQPQHF
TRBD2 TRBJ2-1 TRBV15 . TGTGCCACGGGGGGGAGCGGGGGGCTGGATGAGCAGTTCTTC CATGGSGGLDEQFF
. TRBJ2-1 TRBV27 once TGTGCCAGCAGTCGGGACATCGGGGAGCAGTTCTTC CASSRDIGEQFF
TRBD1 TRBJ2-6 TRBV19 . TGTGCCAGTAACCAGGGACAGGGATTCTCTGGGGCCAACGTCCTGACTTTC CASNQGQGFSGANVLTF
TRBD2 TRBJ2-7 TRBV10-3 . TGTGCCATCAGGGCATCTAGCGGGGGGGGATCCTACGAGCAGTACTTC CAIRASSGGGSYEQYF
. TRBJ2-3 TRBV5-1 once TGCGCCAGCAGCTTGGCCCTGCGATTGGCAGATACGCAGTATTTT CASSLALRLADTQYF
TRBD1 TRBJ2-7 TRBV24-1 once TGTGCCACCATCCCGGGACAGCTCTCCTACGAGCAGTACTTC CATIPGQLSYEQYF
. TRBJ2-3 TRBV12-3/TRBV12-4 . TGTGCCAGCAGTTTACTAGACACAGATACGCAGTATTTT CASSLLDTDTQYF
TRBD1 TRBJ1-6 TRBV6-6 . TGTGCCAGCAGTCGGGGCCCGGGCGGGACAGGGTATAATTCACCCCTCCACTTT CASSRGPGGTGYNSPLHF
. TRBJ2-7 TRBV5-1 . TGCGCCAGCAGCGCCTACAGGGAGGGCTACGAGCAGTACTTC CASSAYREGYEQYF
TRBD2 TRBJ2-1 TRBV25-1 once TGTGCCAGCGGAGGACTAGCGGGGGCAAATGAGCAGTTCTTC CASGGLAGANEQFF
TRBD2 TRBJ2-3 TRBV10-2 . TGCGCCAGCAGCTATAGCGGGGGGGCCCCAGATACGCAGTATTTT CASSYSGGAPDTQYF
. TRBJ2-2 TRBV12-3/TRBV12-4 . TGTGCCAGCAGTTTACGGGCCGGGGAGCTGTTTTTT CASSLRAGELFF
. TRBJ2-1 TRBV11-2 . TGTGCCAGCAGTTCTCGCTACAATGAGCAGTTCTTC CASSSRYNEQFF
. TRBJ1-5 TRBV5-5 . TGTGCCAGCAGCTACGTACAGTATGACAATCAGCCCCAGCATTTT CASSYVQYDNQPQHF
. TRBJ2-5 TRBV6-5 . TGTGCCAGCAGTCTCAGGGGTTTCGAGACCCAGTACTTC CASSLRGFETQYF
TRBD1 TRBJ1-2 TRBV5-4 . TGTGCCAGCAGGGAGGGGACAGTCCAAACGGATGGCTACACCTTC CASREGTVQTDGYTF
. TRBJ2-1 TRBV14 . TGTGCCAGCGCGAGGACACCGCAGTCATACAATGAGCAGTTCTTC CASARTPQSYNEQFF
. TRBJ1-4 TRBV3-1/TRBV3-2 . TGTGCCAGCAGCCCGCGCCCGGGAGAAAAACTGTTTTTT CASSPRPGEKLFF
. TRBJ1-4 TRBV5-6 . TGTGCCAGCAGAAGGACACCCGCAACTAATGAAAAACTGTTTTTT CASRRTPATNEKLFF
. TRBJ2-7 TRBV19 . TGTGCCAGTAGTATCGACAGGTTCAAAGCCTACGAGCAGTACTTC CASSIDRFKAYEQYF
. TRBJ1-6 TRBV7-9 . TGTGCCAGCAGCTTAGCGAGCCCCGATAATTCACCCCTCCACTTT CASSLASPDNSPLHF
. TRBJ1-3 TRBV30 . TGTGCCTTCACCAGCTCTGGAAACACCATATATTTT CAFTSSGNTIYF
. TRBJ1-2 TRBV19 . TGTGCCAGTAGTATGGACGCGGGGGGTGGCTACACCTTC CASSMDAGGGYTF
. TRBJ1-1 TRBV7-9 . TGTGCCAGCAGCTTAGCGCAGGTTGGCGCTTTCTTT CASSLAQVGAFF
. TRBJ2-3 TRBV6-1 once TGTGCCAGCGGGCGGGGGCCGCAGTATTTT CASGRGPQYF
. TRBJ2-7 TRBV6-5 . TGTGCCAGCAGTTACGGCGGCGCCCTAAACTCCTACGAGCAGTACTTC CASSYGGALNSYEQYF
. TRBJ2-1 TRBV30 few TGTGCCTGGAGTGACAGGTACAATGAGCAGTTCTTC CAWSDRYNEQFF
TRBD1 TRBJ1-1 TRBV18 once TGTGCCAGCTCGCGGACAGGGGGGAACATGAACACTGAAGCTTTCTTT CASSRTGGNMNTEAFF
TRBD1 TRBJ2-3 TRBV24-1 . TGTGCCACCAGTGAGGGACAGGGTAGGGCAGATACGCAGTATTTT CATSEGQGRADTQYF